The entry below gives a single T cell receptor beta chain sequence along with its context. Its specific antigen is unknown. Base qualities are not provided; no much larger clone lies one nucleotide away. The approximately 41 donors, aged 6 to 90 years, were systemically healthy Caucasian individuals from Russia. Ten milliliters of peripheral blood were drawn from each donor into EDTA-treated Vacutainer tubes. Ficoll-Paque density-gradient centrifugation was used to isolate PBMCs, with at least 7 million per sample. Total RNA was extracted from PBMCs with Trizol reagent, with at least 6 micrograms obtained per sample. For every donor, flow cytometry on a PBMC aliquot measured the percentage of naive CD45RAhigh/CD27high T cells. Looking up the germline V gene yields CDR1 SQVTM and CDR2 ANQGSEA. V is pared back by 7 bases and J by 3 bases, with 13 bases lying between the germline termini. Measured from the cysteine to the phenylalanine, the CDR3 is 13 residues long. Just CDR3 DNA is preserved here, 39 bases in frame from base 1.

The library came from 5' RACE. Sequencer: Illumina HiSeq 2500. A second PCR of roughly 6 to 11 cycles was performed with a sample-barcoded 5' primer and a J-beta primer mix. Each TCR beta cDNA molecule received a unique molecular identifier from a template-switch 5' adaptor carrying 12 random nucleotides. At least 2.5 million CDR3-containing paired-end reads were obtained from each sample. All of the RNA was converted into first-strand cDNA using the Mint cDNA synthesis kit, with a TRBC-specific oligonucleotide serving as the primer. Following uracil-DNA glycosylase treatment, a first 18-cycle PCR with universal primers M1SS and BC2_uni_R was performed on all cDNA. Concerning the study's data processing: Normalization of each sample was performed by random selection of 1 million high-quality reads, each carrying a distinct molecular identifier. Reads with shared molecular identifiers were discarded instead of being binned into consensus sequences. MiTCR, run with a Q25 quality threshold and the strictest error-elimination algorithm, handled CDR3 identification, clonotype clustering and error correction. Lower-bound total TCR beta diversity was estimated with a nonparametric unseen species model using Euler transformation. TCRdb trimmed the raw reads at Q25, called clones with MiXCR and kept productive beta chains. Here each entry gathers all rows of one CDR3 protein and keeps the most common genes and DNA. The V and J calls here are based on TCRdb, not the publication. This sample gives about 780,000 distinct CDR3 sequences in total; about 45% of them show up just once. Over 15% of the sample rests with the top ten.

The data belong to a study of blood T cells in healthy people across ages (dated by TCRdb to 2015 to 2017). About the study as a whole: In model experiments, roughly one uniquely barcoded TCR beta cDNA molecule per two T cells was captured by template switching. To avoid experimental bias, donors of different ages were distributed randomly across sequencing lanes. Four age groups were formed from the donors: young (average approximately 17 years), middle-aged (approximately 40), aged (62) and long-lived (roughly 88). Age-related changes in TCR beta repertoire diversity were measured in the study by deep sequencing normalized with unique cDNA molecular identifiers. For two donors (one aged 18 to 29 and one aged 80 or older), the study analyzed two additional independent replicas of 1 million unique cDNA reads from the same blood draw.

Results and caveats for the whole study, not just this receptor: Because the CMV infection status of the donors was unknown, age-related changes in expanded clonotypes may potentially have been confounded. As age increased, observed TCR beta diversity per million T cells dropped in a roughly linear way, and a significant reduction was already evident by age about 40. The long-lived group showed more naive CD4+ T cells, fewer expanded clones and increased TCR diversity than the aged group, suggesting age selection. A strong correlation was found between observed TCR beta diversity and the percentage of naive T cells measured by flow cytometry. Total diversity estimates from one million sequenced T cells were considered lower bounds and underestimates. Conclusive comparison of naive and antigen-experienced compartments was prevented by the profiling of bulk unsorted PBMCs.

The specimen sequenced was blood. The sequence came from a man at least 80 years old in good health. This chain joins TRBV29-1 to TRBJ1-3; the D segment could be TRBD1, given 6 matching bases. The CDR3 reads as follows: CSAATQGGNTIYF. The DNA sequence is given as TGCAGCGCTGCAACACAGGGTGGAAACACCATATATTTT.